This T cell receptor (beta chain) derives from a study of blood T cell repertoires in COVID-19. The wider study: The cDNA or gDNA used as material had been derived from T cells, B-cell-depleted T cells, or PBMCs.

The germline V gene has CDR1 SEHNR and CDR2 FQNEAQ (reference sequence). The CDR3 is 14 residues long. V was clipped by 5 bases and J by 0 bases, with 10 bases between them. Profiling relied on immunoSEQ multiplex PCR, and the TCRdb table lists in-frame clones only, not all of them. The sample gives around 50,000 clones, 70% to 85% of which show up once; roughly 6.1% is in the top ten. The receptor comes from a woman in her forties or fifties with acute COVID-19. Sequencing was carried out using PBMCs or T cells enriched from blood (not recorded which). The rearrangement joins TRBV7-9 to TRBJ1-2; D uncertain. The CDR3 bases are TGTGCCAGCAGCCGTAGCGACACTAACTATGGCTACACCTTC. Its protein product is CASSRSDTNYGYTF.